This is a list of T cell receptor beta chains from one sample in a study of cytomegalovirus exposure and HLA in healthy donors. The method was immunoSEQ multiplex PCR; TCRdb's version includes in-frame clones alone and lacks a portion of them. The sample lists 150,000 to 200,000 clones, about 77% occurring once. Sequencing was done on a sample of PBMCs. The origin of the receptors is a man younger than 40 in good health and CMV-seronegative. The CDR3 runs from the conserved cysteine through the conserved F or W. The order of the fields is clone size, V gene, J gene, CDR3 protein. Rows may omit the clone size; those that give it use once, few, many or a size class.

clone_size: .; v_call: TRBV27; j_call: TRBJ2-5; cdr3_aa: CASSSMGAGEETQYF
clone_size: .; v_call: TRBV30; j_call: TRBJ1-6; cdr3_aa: CAWTSRGQYSYNSPLHF
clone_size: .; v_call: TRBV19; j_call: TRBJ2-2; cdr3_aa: CASSIAGEVLYTGELFF
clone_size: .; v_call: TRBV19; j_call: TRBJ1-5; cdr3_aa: CASSPLRGRANQPQHF
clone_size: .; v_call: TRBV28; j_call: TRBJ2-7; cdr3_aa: CASSPWTGVEQYF
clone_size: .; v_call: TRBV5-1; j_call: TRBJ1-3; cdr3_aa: CASSLGTGTGNTIYF
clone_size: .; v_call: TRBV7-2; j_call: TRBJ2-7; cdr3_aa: CASSLGGLSYEQYF
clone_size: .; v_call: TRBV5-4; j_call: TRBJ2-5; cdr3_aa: CASSSPGTGRQTQYF
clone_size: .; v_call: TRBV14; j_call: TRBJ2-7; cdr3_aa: CASSPSLYEQYF
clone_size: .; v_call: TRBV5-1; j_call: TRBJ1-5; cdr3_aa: CASSPGQGHQPQHF
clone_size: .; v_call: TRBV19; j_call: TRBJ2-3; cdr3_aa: CASKWTGGGTDTQYF
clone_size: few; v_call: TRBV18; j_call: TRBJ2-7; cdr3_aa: CASQGQGSYEQYF
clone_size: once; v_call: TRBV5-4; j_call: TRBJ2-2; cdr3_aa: CASSHWNTGELFF
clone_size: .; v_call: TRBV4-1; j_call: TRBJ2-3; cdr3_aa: CASSQKTSGADTQYF
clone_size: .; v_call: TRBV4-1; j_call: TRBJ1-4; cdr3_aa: CASSQEGIRQGLGEKLFF
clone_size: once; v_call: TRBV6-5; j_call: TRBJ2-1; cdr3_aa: CASSVLAGGLEEQFF
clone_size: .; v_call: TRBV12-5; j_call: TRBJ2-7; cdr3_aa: CASGSRLAEQYF
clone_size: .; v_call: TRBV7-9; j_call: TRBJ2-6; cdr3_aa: CASAGVSGANVLTF
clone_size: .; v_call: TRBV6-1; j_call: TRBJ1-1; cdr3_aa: CASSRDRDEAFF